The 18 T cell receptor beta chains below were found in one sample sequenced in a study of cytomegalovirus exposure and HLA in healthy donors. Vbeta (60) and Jbeta (13) primers were used in the PCR. Sequencing was performed with immunoSEQ multiplex PCR; in TCRdb, only in-frame clones are kept and a portion is missing. The table lists about 140,000 clones, around three quarters of them singletons. The sample was PBMCs. The receptors were gathered from a man aged 35-49 years in good health and CMV-seropositive.

This clone has only a few counts. The rearrangement uses TRBV7-9 and TRBJ2-3; TRBD2 matches at 8 bases. The CDR3 sequence is 16 residues long. After removal of 7 bases from V and 7 bases from J, the junction contained 16 bases not matched to a gene. From germline, CDR1 is SEHNR and CDR2 FQNEAQ (reference sequence). Here the CDR3 DNA reads TGTGCCAGCAACCCACCCCTACGGGAGGGGATCAATACGCAGTATTTT. Its translation: CASNPPLREGINTQYF.

The CDR3 DNA is TGTGCCTGGCGGACAGAGAGCTCTGGGGCCAACGTCCTGACTTTC. Its protein product is CAWRTESSGANVLTF. The gene calls are TRBV30 and TRBJ2-6; a possible D gene is TRBD1 (6 bases). Between the trimmed V and J ends, which lost 5 bases and 0 bases, there was a span of 11 bases. The CDR3 has 15 residues. Germline assignment: CDR1 GTSNPN and CDR2 SVGIG (reference sequence). Full variable domain (rest looked up from reference TRBV30 and TRBJ2-6): SQTIHQWPATLVQPVGSPLSLECTVEGTSNPNLYWYRQAAGRGLQLLFYSVGIGQISSEVPQNLSASRPQDRQFILSSKKLLLSDSGFYLCAWRTESSGANVLTFGAGSRLTVL.

The V and J genes are TRBV10-2 and TRBJ1-5; D is uncertain. Trimming shortened V by 2 bases and J by 0 bases, and 5 bases separated the two germline ends. The CDR3 consists of 14 residues. Germline lookup yields CDR1 WSHSY and CDR2 SAAADI. CDR3 residues: CASSEPFSNQPQHF. CDR3 in DNA: TGCGCCAGCAGTGAGCCGTTTAGCAATCAGCCCCAGCATTTT.

The chain has TRBV5-1 and TRBJ1-1; D is undetermined. The CDR3 length is 16 residues. V was clipped by 0 bases and J by 0 bases, with 12 bases between them. Germline CDR1 reads SGHRS; CDR2 reads YFSETQ. The CDR3 region is CASSLVPGVMNTEAFF. CDR3 DNA: TGCGCCAGCAGCTTGGTGCCGGGAGTTATGAACACTGAAGCTTTCTTT.

V usage is TRBV6-1 and J usage is TRBJ1-6; the D is unclear. The V end was cut by 6 bases, the J end by 9 bases, with 12 bases between. The CDR3 sequence is 13 residues long. CDR1 MNHNS and CDR2 SASEGT come from the germline V gene. The CDR3 loop reads CASSVNGGSPLHF. In nucleotides, the CDR3 is TGTGCCAGCAGCGTAAACGGCGGTTCACCCCTCCACTTT.

The chain carries TRBV19 and TRBJ1-1; a weak D match, TRBD1 (6 bases). V shed 7 bases and J shed 1 base, with 19 bases lying between them. The V gene's germline CDR1 is LNHDA and CDR2 SQIVND (reference sequence). The CDR3 runs to 16 residues. The CDR3 DNA reads TGTGCCAGTATGAGTACTGAGGGAGGGGGGAACACTGAAGCTTTCTTT. This gives the protein CASMSTEGGGNTEAFF.

In nucleotides, the CDR3 is TGCAGCGTCCTAAGGACAGGGGGCGGTTCCGAGCAGTACTTC. Amino acid sequence: CSVLRTGGGSEQYF. The chain employs TRBV29-1 and TRBJ2-7, with 11 positions matching TRBD1. Germline CDR1 is SQVTM and CDR2 is ANQGSEA. The CDR3 is 14 amino acids. The V segment lost 6 bases and the J segment 6 bases; nucleotides outside the gene matches: 10.

The rearrangement joins TRBV10-3 to TRBJ2-7, with D possibly TRBD2 on 6 matching bases. This CDR3 has 15 amino acids. V lost 0 bases to trimming and J lost 4 bases, with 13 bases between them. The V gene's germline CDR1 is ENHRY and CDR2 SYGVKD. For the CDR3, the DNA is TGTGCCATCAGTGAGTCGCGACTAGGGGAATACGAGCAGTACTTC. As protein: CAISESRLGEYEQYF.

The rearrangement uses TRBV7-8 and TRBJ1-3; no firm D call. The germline V gene has CDR1 SGHVS and CDR2 FQNEAQ. The CDR3 loop spans 18 amino acids. Trimming removed 2 bases from V and 0 bases from J, with 17 bases in between. The CDR3 bases are TGTGCCAGCAGCTTATATCTTGTTGCATTTAGCTCTGGAAACACCATATATTTT. Translation gives CASSLYLVAFSSGNTIYF.

The chain couples TRBV9 to TRBJ1-1; D may be TRBD1 (6 bases). With 6 bases removed from V and 4 bases from J, the gap between germline ends came to 10 bases. CDR3 length: 12 residues. Germline V CDR1 and CDR2: SGDLS, YYNGEE. CDR3 sequence: CASKGGGTEAFF. Here the CDR3 DNA reads TGTGCCAGCAAAGGGGGGGGCACTGAAGCTTTCTTT. Filled out from reference TRBV9 and TRBJ1-1, the complete variable domain reads DSGVTQTPKHLITATGQRVTLRCSPRSGDLSVYWYQQSLDQGLQFLIQYYNGEERAKGNILERFSAQQFPDLHSELNLSSLELGDSALYFCASKGGGTEAFFGQGTRLTVV.

The chain uses TRBV9 and TRBJ1-6; 9 nucleotides agree with TRBD1. CDR1 and CDR2 from the germline V gene are SGDLS and YYNGEE. The CDR3 extends over 15 amino acids. The trim removed 1 base at V and 13 bases at J, leaving 9 bases unmatched. The CDR3 reads CASSVNLGTGSPLHF. The DNA of the CDR3 is TGTGCCAGCAGCGTAAACCTCGGGACAGGGTCTCCCCTCCACTTT.

This clone came up once. This chain joins TRBV5-8 and TRBJ1-6; 8 nucleotides agree with TRBD1. V lost 4 bases and J lost 6; bases outside the gene matches: 3. Germline V gene sequence: CDR1 SGHTS, CDR2 YDEGEE. There are 14 residues in the CDR3. CDR3 nucleotide sequence: TGTGCCAGCAGCCGCGGACAGGGTAATTCACCCCTCCACTTT. This translates into CASSRGQGNSPLHF.

The V and J genes are TRBV19 and TRBJ2-7, with 8 bases lining up with TRBD1. CDR1 LNHDA and CDR2 SQIVND come from the germline V gene (reference sequence). The V gene end was trimmed by 5 bases and the J gene end by 4 bases; junction bases not matched to a gene: 10. This CDR3 comprises 15 residues. CDR3 coding DNA: TGTGCCAGTAGTTCCTCCACAGGGGGGTTGTACGAGCAGTACTTC. It codes for CASSSSTGGLYEQYF. The full variable domain, completed using reference TRBV19 and TRBJ2-7, is DGGITQSPKYLFRKEGQNVTLSCEQNLNHDAMYWYRQDPGQGLRLIYYSQIVNDFQKGDIAEGYSVSREKKESFPLTVTSAQKNPTAFYLCASSSSTGGLYEQYFGPGTRLTVT.

The chain uses TRBV29-1 and TRBJ2-7, with TRBD2 identical over 8 bases. The CDR3 has 15 amino acids. The germline V gene has CDR1 SQVTM and CDR2 ANQGSEA. V trimming: 3 bases; J trimming: 3 bases; junction bases outside the gene matches: 10. CDR3 nucleotides: TGCAGCGTTGAGACCATCCCCGGGAGGGTCTACGAGCAGTACTTC. Its protein product is CSVETIPGRVYEQYF.

V and J are TRBV19 and TRBJ1-2; 9 bases line up with TRBD1. Germline-derived CDR1 and CDR2 are LNHDA and SQIVND (reference sequence). The J segment lost 0 bases and the V segment lost 3 bases, leaving 5 bases of the junction unmatched. The CDR3 is 16 residues long. In nucleotides, the CDR3 is TGTGCCAGTAGTATCGCCGGGACAGGGACTAACTATGGCTACACCTTC. Protein product: CASSIAGTGTNYGYTF.

On this clone: Other DNA sequences in the sample encode the same CDR3. This sequence joins TRBV9 and TRBJ1-5; D uncertain. The CDR3 spans 13 residues. V lost 0 bases, J lost 7 bases, and 8 bases lay in between. CDR1 SGDLS and CDR2 YYNGEE come from the germline V gene. CDR3: CASSVAGNQPQHF. CDR3 nucleotides: TGTGCCAGCAGCGTAGCGGGGAACCAGCCCCAGCATTTT.

This clone was counted once. CDR3 DNA: TGTGCCAGCAGTTCCCCCGGGACTAGCGGCTACGAGCAGTACTTC. Protein sequence: CASSSPGTSGYEQYF. The chain uses TRBV6-1 and TRBJ2-7; 11 nucleotides line up with TRBD2. Germline lookup yields CDR1 MNHNS and CDR2 SASEGT. The CDR3 spans 15 residues. With 5 bases clipped from V and 3 bases from J, the junction kept 6 bases outside the gene matches.

The V and J genes are TRBV12-5 and TRBJ2-3; no clear D. CDR1 and CDR2 from the germline V gene are LGHNT and FRNRAP. Trimming pared 1 base from V and 0 bases from J, leaving 5 bases between. The CDR3 loop spans 14 amino acids. The CDR3 region has the DNA TGTGCTAGTGGTTTGGGGCTTAGCACAGATACGCAGTATTTT. Its translation: CASGLGLSTDTQYF.